This T cell receptor (beta chain) stems from a study of cytomegalovirus exposure and HLA in healthy donors. Points from the study as a whole: Immune exposure information comprised only CMV serostatus.

With 60 Vbeta and 13 Jbeta primers, the PCR was carried out. Original analysis: About 11 million of the about 80 million unique TCR beta chains counted in a later analysis were shared. Using immunoSEQ multiplex PCR, the repertoire was profiled, and TCRdb retains in-frame clones only, with some absent. That table supplies the V and J calls and clone size; D and trimming were determined from the DNA. The sample lists roughly 100,000 clones, roughly 15% occurring once. As regards this clone: Its target is unknown.

CDR1 and CDR2 (germline): SGHDT, YYEEEE. Trimming at V came to 4 bases and at J to 1 base, leaving 1 base not matched to a gene. CDR3 length equals 13 residues. The TCR sequence derives from a female donor in good health and CMV-seronegative. Sequenced: PBMCs. The chain recombines TRBV5-6 with TRBJ2-5; 7 positions match TRBD1. The CDR3 nucleotides read TGTGCCAGCAGCCGGGACAGCCAAGAGACCCAGTACTTC. It is translated as CASSRDSQETQYF.